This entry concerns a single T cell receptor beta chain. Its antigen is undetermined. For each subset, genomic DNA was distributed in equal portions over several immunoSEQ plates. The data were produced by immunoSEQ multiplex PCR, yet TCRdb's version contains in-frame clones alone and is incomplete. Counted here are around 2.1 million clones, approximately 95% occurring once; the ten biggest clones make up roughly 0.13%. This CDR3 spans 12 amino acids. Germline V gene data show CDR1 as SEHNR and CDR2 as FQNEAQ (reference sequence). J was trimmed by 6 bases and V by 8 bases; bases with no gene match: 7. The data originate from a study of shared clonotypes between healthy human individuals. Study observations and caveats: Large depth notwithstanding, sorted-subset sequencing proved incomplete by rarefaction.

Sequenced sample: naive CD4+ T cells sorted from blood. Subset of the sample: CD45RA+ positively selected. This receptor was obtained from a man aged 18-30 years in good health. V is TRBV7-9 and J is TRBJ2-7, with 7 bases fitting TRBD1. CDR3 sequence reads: CASGQQGLEQYF. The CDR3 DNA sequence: TGTGCCAGCGGCCAACAGGGGCTCGAGCAGTACTTC.